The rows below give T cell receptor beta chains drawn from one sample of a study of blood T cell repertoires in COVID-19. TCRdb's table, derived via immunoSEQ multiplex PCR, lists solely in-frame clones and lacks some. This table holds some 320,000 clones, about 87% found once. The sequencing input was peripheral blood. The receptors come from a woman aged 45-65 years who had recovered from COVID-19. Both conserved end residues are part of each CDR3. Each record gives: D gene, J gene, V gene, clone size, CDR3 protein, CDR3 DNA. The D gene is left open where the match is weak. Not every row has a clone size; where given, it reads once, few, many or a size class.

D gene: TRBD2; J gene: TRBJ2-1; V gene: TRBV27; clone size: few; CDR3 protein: CASRRLAGGPGDEQFF; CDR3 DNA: TGTGCCAGCAGAAGACTAGCGGGGGGGCCCGGAGATGAGCAGTTCTTC
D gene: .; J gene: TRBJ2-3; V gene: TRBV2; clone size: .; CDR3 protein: CASPKRTAPDTQYF; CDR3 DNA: TGTGCCAGCCCTAAGCGGACAGCCCCTGATACGCAGTATTTT
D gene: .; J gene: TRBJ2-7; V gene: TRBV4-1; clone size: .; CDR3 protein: CASSQRLLAGANYEQYF; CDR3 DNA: TGCGCCAGCAGCCAAAGACTTCTCGCAGGGGCGAACTACGAGCAGTACTTC
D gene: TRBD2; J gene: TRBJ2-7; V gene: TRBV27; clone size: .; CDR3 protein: CASSLAYGAGKSLEQYF; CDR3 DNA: TGTGCCAGCAGTTTAGCATATGGAGCGGGAAAGTCGCTCGAGCAGTACTTC
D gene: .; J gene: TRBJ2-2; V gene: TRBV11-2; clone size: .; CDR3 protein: CASSLERGTGELFF; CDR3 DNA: TGTGCCAGCAGCTTAGAGAGAGGCACCGGGGAGCTGTTTTTT
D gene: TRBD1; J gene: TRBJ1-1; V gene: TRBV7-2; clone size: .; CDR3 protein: CASSLLSRGLNTEAFF; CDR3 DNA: TGTGCCAGCAGCTTATTAAGCAGGGGGCTGAACACTGAAGCTTTCTTT
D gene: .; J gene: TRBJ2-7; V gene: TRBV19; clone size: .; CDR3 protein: CASSISGAGLSYEQYF; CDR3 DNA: TGTGCCAGTAGTATATCGGGTGCAGGGCTCTCCTACGAGCAGTACTTC
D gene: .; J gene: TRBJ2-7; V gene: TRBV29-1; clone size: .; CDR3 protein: CSALAGSRDEQYF; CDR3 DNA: TGCAGCGCCCTGGCGGGGAGTAGGGACGAGCAGTACTTC
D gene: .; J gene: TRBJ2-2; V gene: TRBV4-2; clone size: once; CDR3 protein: CASSQGGKGTDTGELFF; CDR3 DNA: TGTGCCAGCAGCCAAGGGGGTAAAGGGACTGACACCGGGGAGCTGTTTTTT
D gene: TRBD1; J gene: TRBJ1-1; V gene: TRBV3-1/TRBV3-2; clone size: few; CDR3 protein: CASSQPDRDPTEAFF; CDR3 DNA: TGTGCCAGCAGCCAACCCGACAGGGACCCTACTGAAGCTTTCTTT
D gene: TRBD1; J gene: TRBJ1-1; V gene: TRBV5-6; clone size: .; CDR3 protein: CASSYVGQRNTEAFF; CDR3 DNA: TGTGCCAGCAGCTACGTGGGACAGCGGAACACTGAAGCTTTCTTT
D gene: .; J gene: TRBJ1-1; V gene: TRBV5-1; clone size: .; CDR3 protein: CASSLGVVGLFTEAFF; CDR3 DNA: TGCGCCAGCAGCTTAGGCGTCGTGGGACTTTTCACTGAAGCTTTCTTT
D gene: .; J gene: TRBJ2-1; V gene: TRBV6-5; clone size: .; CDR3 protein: CASSKPRSEQFF; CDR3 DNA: TGTGCCAGCAGCAAACCCCGGAGTGAGCAGTTCTTC
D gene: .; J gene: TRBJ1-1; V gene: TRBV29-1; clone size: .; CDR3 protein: CSVAPGLNTEAFF; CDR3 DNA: TGCAGCGTTGCGCCAGGGTTGAACACTGAAGCTTTCTTT
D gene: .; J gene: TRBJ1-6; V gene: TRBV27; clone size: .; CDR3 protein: CASSRAQGLSVSPLHF; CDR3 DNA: TGTGCCAGCAGTCGGGCACAGGGTCTGTCGGTTTCACCCCTCCACTTT
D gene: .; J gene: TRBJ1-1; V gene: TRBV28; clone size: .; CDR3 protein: CASSTTGMKAFF; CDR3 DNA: TGTGCCAGCAGTACGACAGGTATGAAAGCTTTCTTT
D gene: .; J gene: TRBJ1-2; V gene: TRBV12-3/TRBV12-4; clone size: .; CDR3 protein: CASTYGQNGYTF; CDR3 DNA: TGTGCCAGCACGTATGGACAGAATGGCTACACCTTC
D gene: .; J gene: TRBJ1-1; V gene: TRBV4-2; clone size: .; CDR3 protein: CASSQDRVSEAFF; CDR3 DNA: TGTGCCAGCAGCCAAGACAGGGTGAGTGAAGCTTTCTTT
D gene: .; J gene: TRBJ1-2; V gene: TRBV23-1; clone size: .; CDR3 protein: CASSQSEGGIDGYTF; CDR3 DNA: TGCGCCAGCAGTCAATCGGAGGGAGGAATTGATGGCTACACCTTC
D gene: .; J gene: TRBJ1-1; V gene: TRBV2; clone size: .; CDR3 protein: CASSAGASGAFF; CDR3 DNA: TGTGCCAGCAGTGCAGGAGCGTCGGGGGCTTTCTTT
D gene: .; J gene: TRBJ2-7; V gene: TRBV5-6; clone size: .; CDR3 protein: CASSRREWRGSYEQYF; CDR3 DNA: TGTGCCAGCAGCAGGAGGGAGTGGCGGGGATCCTACGAGCAGTACTTC
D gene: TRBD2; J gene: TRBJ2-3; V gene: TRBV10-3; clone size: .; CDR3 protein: CAIRESGLAGGMHTQYF; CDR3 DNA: TGTGCCATCAGAGAATCGGGACTAGCGGGGGGTATGCATACGCAGTATTTT
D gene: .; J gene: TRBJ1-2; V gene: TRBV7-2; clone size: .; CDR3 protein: CASSYLRGGYGYTF; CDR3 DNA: TGTGCCAGCAGCTACCTCCGGGGGGGCTATGGCTACACCTTC
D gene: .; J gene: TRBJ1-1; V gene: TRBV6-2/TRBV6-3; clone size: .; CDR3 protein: CASSPGRWTEAFF; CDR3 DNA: TGTGCCAGCAGTCCAGGGCGGTGGACTGAAGCTTTCTTT
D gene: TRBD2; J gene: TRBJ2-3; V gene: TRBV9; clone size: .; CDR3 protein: CASSIQAGTPPDTQYF; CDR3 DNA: TGTGCCAGCAGCATCCAAGCGGGGACCCCCCCGGATACGCAGTATTTT
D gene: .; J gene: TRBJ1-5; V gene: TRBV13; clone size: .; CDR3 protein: CASSLGLGSNQPQHF; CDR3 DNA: TGTGCCAGCAGCTTAGGGCTCGGTAGCAATCAGCCCCAGCATTTT
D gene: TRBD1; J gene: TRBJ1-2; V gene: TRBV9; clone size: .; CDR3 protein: CASSVGDRVPYGYTF; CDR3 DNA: TGTGCCAGCAGCGTAGGTGACAGGGTCCCCTATGGCTACACCTTC
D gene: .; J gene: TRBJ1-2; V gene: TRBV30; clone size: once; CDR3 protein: CAWRDRGGGYTF; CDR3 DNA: TGTGCCTGGAGGGATAGGGGTGGGGGCTACACCTTC
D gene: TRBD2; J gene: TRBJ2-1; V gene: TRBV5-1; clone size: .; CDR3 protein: CASRRTSGISYNEQFF; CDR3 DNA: TGCGCCAGCAGGAGGACTAGCGGGATCTCCTACAATGAGCAGTTCTTC
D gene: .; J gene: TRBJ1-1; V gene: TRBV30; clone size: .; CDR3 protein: CACQLGGDTEAFF; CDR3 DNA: TGTGCCTGCCAACTGGGGGGGGACACTGAAGCTTTCTTT
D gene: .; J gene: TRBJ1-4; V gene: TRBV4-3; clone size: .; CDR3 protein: CASSQDPGRREKLFF; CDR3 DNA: TGCGCCAGCAGCCAAGATCCCGGACGGAGGGAAAAACTGTTTTTT
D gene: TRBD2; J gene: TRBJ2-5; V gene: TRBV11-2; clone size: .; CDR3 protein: CASSLDLAGGMKTQYF; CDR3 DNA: TGTGCCAGCAGCTTAGATCTAGCGGGAGGAATGAAGACCCAGTACTTC
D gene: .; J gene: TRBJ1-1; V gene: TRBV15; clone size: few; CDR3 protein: CATSRDRRALEAFF; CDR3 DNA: TGTGCCACCAGCAGAGACAGGAGGGCCCTTGAAGCTTTCTTT
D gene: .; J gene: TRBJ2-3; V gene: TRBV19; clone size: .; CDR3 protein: CASSKGSLGPIDTQYF; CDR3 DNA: TGTGCCAGTAGTAAAGGGTCCTTGGGGCCCATAGATACGCAGTATTTT
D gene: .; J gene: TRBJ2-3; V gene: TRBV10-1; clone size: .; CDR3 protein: CASRMYRGENDPPDTQYF; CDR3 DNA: TGCGCCAGCAGGATGTATCGTGGTGAGAACGATCCGCCAGATACGCAGTATTTT
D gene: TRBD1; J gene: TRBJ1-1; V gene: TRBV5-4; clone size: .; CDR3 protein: CASSPRTGENTEAFF; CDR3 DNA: TGTGCCAGCAGCCCTCGGACAGGGGAGAACACTGAAGCTTTCTTT
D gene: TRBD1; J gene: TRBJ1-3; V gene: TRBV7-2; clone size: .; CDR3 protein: CASSPRRQGAQGNTIYF; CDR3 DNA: TGTGCCAGCAGCCCCAGGAGACAGGGGGCTCAAGGAAACACCATATATTTT
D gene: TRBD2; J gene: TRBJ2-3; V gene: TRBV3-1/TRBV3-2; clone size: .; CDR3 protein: CASRPQLASTTDTQYF; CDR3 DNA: TGTGCCAGCAGACCTCAACTAGCGTCGACTACAGATACGCAGTATTTT